This entry lists 10 T cell receptor beta chains sequenced from one sample in a study of graft-versus-host responses after intestinal transplantation (dated by TCRdb to the early 2020s). Library prep was done by the immunoSEQ multiplex PCR assay. TCRdb obtained this table from immuneACCESS and retained in-frame rearrangements with V and J assigned. These tables miss some clones; where compared with another copy, unresolved V genes account for less than half of the shortfall, and the remainder is unexplained. The sample table records around 90,000 clones; about 90% of these occur just once. The ten largest make up about 0.072% of the sample. These receptors' targets are unknown. The intended sense of this specimen's time point label: cells obtained before transplantation from donor or recipient. Sequences were derived from unstimulated CD8+ T cells sorted from spleen or lymph node cells, sampled before transplant. These receptors all come from a human donor who was the organ donor for an intestinal transplant.

Only one count was recorded for this clone. This chain links TRBV10-3 with TRBJ2-3, with TRBD2 as a possible D gene (5 bases). The CDR3 length is 17 residues. Germline lookup yields CDR1 ENHRY and CDR2 SYGVKD. Deletions cut 6 bases from V and 0 bases from J, with 19 bases between. The CDR3 coding sequence is TGTGCCATCAGGGATAACCGCCGGGGTGAGAGCACAGATACGCAGTATTTT. Amino acid sequence: CAIRDNRRGESTDTQYF.

The chain has TRBV10-3 and TRBJ1-2; D gene unclear. Trimming shortened V by 11 bases and J by 5 bases, and 18 bases separated the two germline ends. The CDR3 sequence is 13 residues long. CDR1 ENHRY and CDR2 SYGVKD come from the germline V gene. CDR3 residues: CAAGWTPRYGYTF. DNA for the CDR3: TGTGCCGCGGGCTGGACGCCCAGGTATGGCTACACCTTC.

The chain employs TRBV7-3 and TRBJ2-1; 12 positions agree with TRBD2. The CDR3 runs to 21 residues. Unmatched junction bases numbered 15, after V lost 0 bases and J lost 3 bases. Germline CDR1 and CDR2: SGHTA and FQGTGA. This CDR3 is CASSLTLTSGRRGSNYNEQFF. Here the CDR3 DNA reads TGTGCCAGCAGCTTAACCCTAACTAGCGGGAGGCGCGGGTCGAACTACAATGAGCAGTTCTTC.

V and J are TRBV19 and TRBJ1-2; D might be TRBD1 (5 bases). V lost 4 bases, J lost 6 bases, and 18 bases lay in between. The CDR3 spans 15 residues. Germline V gene sequence: CDR1 LNHDA, CDR2 SQIVND (reference sequence). CDR3 nucleotide sequence: TGTGCCAGTAGTAGCACGGGTTCGGCGGGGGATGGCTACACCTTC. It yields the protein CASSSTGSAGDGYTF.

The chain has TRBV4-2 and TRBJ2-4, with D perhaps TRBD1 (5 bases). Germline V gene sequence: CDR1 LGHNA, CDR2 YNFKEQ. Trimming left V 0 bases short and J 7 bases short, with 16 bases between. This CDR3 comprises 16 residues. CDR3 bases: TGTGCCAGCAGCCAAGATAAGTCCGACAGAGCTAACATTCAGTACTTC. Protein: CASSQDKSDRANIQYF.

This clone came up a few times. This chain connects TRBV2 to TRBJ1-3, with no clear D. Germline CDR1 is SNHLY and CDR2 is FYNNEI. The V gene lost 6 bases and the J gene lost 5 bases, with 8 bases spanning the gap. The CDR3 totals 12 residues. The CDR3 nucleotides read TGTGCCAGCAGACGACAACGAAACACCATATATTTT. Translated, it gives CASRRQRNTIYF.

The chain uses TRBV30 and TRBJ2-1, with unresolved D. CDR1 is GTSNPN and CDR2 is SVGIG in the germline V gene (reference sequence). With 0 bases removed from V and 8 bases from J, the gap between germline ends came to 11 bases. CDR3 size: 13 residues. In DNA form, the CDR3 reads TGTGCCTGGAGTGTGAGTCTTTTGGATGAGCAGTTCTTC. Translating gives CAWSVSLLDEQFF.

The CDR3 loop is CASRGADMSYNEQFF. The CDR3 DNA reads as TGTGCCAGCAGGGGAGCGGATATGTCCTACAATGAGCAGTTCTTC. This chain joins TRBV2 and TRBJ2-1, with D possibly TRBD2 on 5 matching bases. V lost 6 bases to trimming and J lost 1 base, with 13 bases between them. The germline V gene encodes CDR1 SNHLY and CDR2 FYNNEI. The CDR3 is 15 residues long.

V usage is TRBV4-1 and J usage is TRBJ2-7; tentative D call: TRBD2 (6 bases). Germline V gives CDR1 MGHRA, CDR2 YSYEKL. This CDR3 is 17 amino acids long. V lost 1 base to trimming and J lost 0 bases, with 16 bases between them. The CDR3 reads CASSQVPPGLFSYEQYF. The CDR3 nucleotides read TGCGCCAGCAGCCAAGTGCCCCCGGGACTCTTCTCCTACGAGCAGTACTTC.

The rearrangement uses TRBV6-5 and TRBJ2-2, with D hard to call. The V end was cut by 1 base, the J end by 3 bases, with 6 bases between. This CDR3 spans 14 amino acids. Per the germline V gene, CDR1 is MNHEY and CDR2 is SVGAGI. CDR3 DNA: TGTGCCAGCAGTTACTATCGGGACACCGGGGAGCTGTTTTTT. Its translation: CASSYYRDTGELFF.